This T cell receptor (beta chain) stems from a study of shared clonotypes between healthy human individuals. About the research overall: There were three CD4 naive, three CD4 memory, two CD8 naive and one CD8 memory plates per donor.

In the case of this clone: Its specificity is unknown.

The DNA input per sorted-subset replicate PCR was roughly 180 ng, corresponding to some 27,000 T cell genomes. Only in-frame clones appear in the TCRdb table, and some are missing; sequencing was by immunoSEQ multiplex PCR. The table records a few million clones, approximately 90% of them present only once. CDR1 LNHDA and CDR2 SQIVND come from the germline V gene (reference sequence). Trimming took off 9 bases at V and 4 bases at J, with 15 bases between the two ends. The CDR3 length is 14 residues. Study findings and constraints: When compared with the clonotypes that were shared by all four sorted-subset donors, the non-shared clonotypes turned out to have lower generation probabilities. Clonotype sharing among the donors was expected to vary with sequencing depth.

The chain has TRBV19 and TRBJ2-2; TRBD1 might be the D (5 bases). Sample: naive CD4+ T cells sorted from blood. The sample's subset: CD45RA+ positively selected. This sequence originates from a young man in good health. The CDR3 DNA reads as TGTGCCAGCATACCAGGGATAAGCACCGGGGAGCTGTTTTTT. Amino acids: CASIPGISTGELFF.